These 20 T cell receptor beta chains came from one sample sequenced in a study of T cells in Graves' hyperthyroidism and ophthalmopathy. Amplification of TCR beta CDR3 regions was performed using RNA transcripts as template. TCR CDR3 underwent first-round RT-PCR with the HTBI primer set. From the multiplex PCR reads, TCRdb called clonotypes with MiXCR, one entry per CDR3 protein. This sample has hundreds of thousands of distinct CDR3 sequences, with around 16% found just once. Sequenced: blood. All receptors derive from a woman between 25 and 40 years old with Graves' hyperthyroidism.

The chain is built from TRBV6-1 and TRBJ2-2; 14 bases agree with TRBD2. Per germline, CDR1 MNHNS and CDR2 SASEGT. The CDR3 length is 20 residues. V dropped 6 bases and J dropped 6; count of bases not matched to a gene: 18. This CDR3 reads CASSSPKLEGLAGVAGELFF. CDR3 nucleotide sequence: TGTGCCAGCAGCTCCCCAAAACTAGAGGGACTAGCGGGAGTAGCCGGGGAGCTGTTTTTT.

This clonotype was recorded a few times. The V and J genes are TRBV12-3 or TRBV12-4 and TRBJ1-5; 8 nucleotides line up with TRBD1. The CDR3 has 16 amino acids. With 5 bases clipped from V and 2 bases from J, the junction kept 8 bases outside the gene matches. DNA of the CDR3: TGTGCCAGCAGTCAGCCGGGACAGGAACGCAATCAGCCCCAGCATTTT. It is translated as CASSQPGQERNQPQHF.

In this sample, this clonotype turned up many times. V is TRBV29-1 and J is TRBJ1-1; 8 positions match TRBD1. CDR3 length equals 13 residues. V was pared by 2 bases and J by 5 bases, with 4 bases of the junction left unmatched. The germline gives CDR1 SQVTM, CDR2 ANQGSEA. In DNA, the CDR3 is TGCAGCGTTGAATACCAGGGGGCAACTGAAGCTTTCTTT. Encoded protein: CSVEYQGATEAFF.

The V and J genes are TRBV15 and TRBJ1-6; TRBD1 is a possible D gene (6 bases). Germline CDR1 and CDR2: LNHNV and YYDKDF (reference sequence). The V end lost 2 bases, the J end lost 10 bases, and 12 bases lay between the germline ends. The CDR3 covers 14 residues. CDR3 DNA: TGTGCCACCAGCAGAAACAGGGTAGGATCACCCCTCCACTTT. Residues: CATSRNRVGSPLHF.

The chain joins TRBV5-1 to TRBJ2-7, with 9 bases matching TRBD2. CDR1 is SGHRS, CDR2 YFSETQ, per germline. The CDR3 contains 14 residues. After removal of 5 bases from V and 4 bases from J, the junction contained 7 bases not matched to a gene. The CDR3 bases are TGCGCCAGCAGGATGGCGGGAGGGTCGTACGAGCAGTACTTC. Translated: CASRMAGGSYEQYF. Based on the CDR3 plus reference TRBV5-1 and TRBJ2-7, the full variable domain is KAGVTQTPRYLIKTRGQQVTLSCSPISGHRSVSWYQQTPGQGLQFLFEYFSETQRNKGNFPGRFSGRQFSNSRSEMNVSTLELGDSALYLCASRMAGGSYEQYFGPGTRLTVT.

The table lists this clonotype with many counts. This chain connects TRBV11-2 to TRBJ2-2, with no clear D. Germline CDR1 SGHAT, CDR2 FQNNGV. V was cut by 1 base and J by 0 bases, with 6 bases left in between. This CDR3 region has 15 residues. CDR3 region: CASSLVVANTGELFF. CDR3 coding DNA: TGTGCCAGCAGCTTAGTTGTAGCGAACACCGGGGAGCTGTTTTTT.

This chain links TRBV5-1 with TRBJ1-4; weak D call: TRBD1 (5 bases). The V end was cut by 0 bases, the J end by 3 bases, with 21 bases between. Looked up from germline, CDR1 is SGHRS and CDR2 is YFSETQ. The CDR3 contains 19 residues. The CDR3 nucleotides read TGCGCCAGCAGCTTGGCGGTCACAGGAAGCCCTTCCCCTAATGAAAAACTGTTTTTT. Its translation: CASSLAVTGSPSPNEKLFF.

The V gene is TRBV6-2 or TRBV6-3, the J gene TRBJ1-2; 8 bases line up with TRBD1. The V gene end was trimmed by 8 bases and the J gene end by 4 bases; junction bases not matched to a gene: 3. This CDR3 has 12 amino acids. The germline V gene encodes CDR1 MNHEY and CDR2 SVGEGT. CDR3 loop: CASVRGPYGYTF. CDR3 DNA: TGTGCCAGCGTCAGGGGGCCCTATGGCTACACCTTC.

In its sample, this clonotype was seen a few times. The chain has TRBV4-2 and TRBJ2-5; 8 positions match TRBD1. Trimming removed 4 bases from V and 2 bases from J; junction bases left unmatched: 12. The CDR3 runs to 17 residues. In germline, CDR1 is LGHNA, CDR2 YNFKEQ. CDR3 in DNA: TGTGCCAGCAGCCCGGACAGGGAAATTACCCTTCAAGAGACCCAGTACTTC. Translated: CASSPDREITLQETQYF.

Many counts were recorded for this clonotype. This chain joins TRBV7-9 and TRBJ1-1; the D is unclear. CDR1 and CDR2 from the germline V gene are SEHNR and FQNEAQ (reference sequence). The CDR3 runs 14 residues. The V gene lost 4 bases and the J gene lost 7 bases, with 16 bases spanning the gap. DNA for the CDR3: TGTGCCAGCAGCTCCCAGTCCAGAAATAGTGAAGCTTTCTTT. This translates into CASSSQSRNSEAFF.

This clonotype has ten or more counts. The gene calls are TRBV12-3 or TRBV12-4 and TRBJ2-7, with TRBD2 matching 12 bases. With 1 base clipped from V and 5 bases from J, the junction kept 0 bases outside the gene matches. This CDR3 is built from 14 residues. CDR3 nucleotides: TGTGCCAGCAGTTTAGGACTAGCGGGAGACGAGCAGTACTTC. It specifies CASSLGLAGDEQYF.

This clonotype has a count of ten or more. The gene calls are TRBV11-2 and TRBJ1-1; D unclear. From germline, CDR1 is SGHAT and CDR2 FQNNGV. This CDR3 is built from 13 residues. Trimming pared 4 bases from V and 11 bases from J, leaving 17 bases between. The CDR3 loop reads CASSSGTLGGAFF. The CDR3 DNA is TGTGCCAGCAGCTCTGGCACGTTGGGAGGGGCTTTCTTT.

In its sample, this clonotype was seen many times. This chain connects TRBV6-1 to TRBJ2-7; D could derive from TRBD1 or TRBD2 (5 bases each). The CDR3 length is 15 residues. With 5 bases removed from V and 5 bases from J, the gap between germline ends came to 19 bases. Per the germline V gene, CDR1 is MNHNS and CDR2 is SASEGT. The CDR3: CASSFSGAGYNEQYF. The CDR3, as DNA: TGTGCCAGCAGTTTTTCCGGGGCGGGCTACAACGAGCAGTACTTC.

In this sample, this clonotype turned up many times. The chain is built from TRBV28 and TRBJ2-3; 13 bases agree with TRBD2. J gave up 3 bases and V 4 bases, and 7 bases lay outside the gene matches. CDR1 is MDHEN and CDR2 is SYDVKM in the germline V gene. The CDR3 extends over 17 amino acids. The CDR3 DNA reads TGTGCCAGCAGTTGGACTAGCGGGAGTTCCGGAACAGATACGCAGTATTTT. Translation: CASSWTSGSSGTDTQYF. The full variable domain, in which reference TRBV28 and TRBJ2-3 provide the parts outside the CDR3, is DVKVTQSSRYLVKRTGEKVFLECVQDMDHENMFWYRQDPGLGLRLIYFSYDVKMKEKGDIPEGYSVSREKKERFSLILESASTNQTSMYLCASSWTSGSSGTDTQYFGPGTRLTVL.

This clonotype came up a few times. The chain recombines TRBV11-3 with TRBJ1-4, with 12 bases identical to TRBD1. Germline V gene lookup returns CDR1 SGHNT and CDR2 YENEEA. V was pared by 4 bases and J by 2 bases, with 11 bases of the junction left unmatched. The CDR3 totals 19 residues. CDR3 in DNA: TGTGCCAGCAGCTCTAGTGTCTCCGGGACAGGGGGCACTAATGAAAAACTGTTTTTT. This encodes CASSSSVSGTGGTNEKLFF.

This chain joins TRBV6-1 and TRBJ1-3, with a weak D call TRBD1 (5 bases). Per the germline V gene, CDR1 is MNHNS and CDR2 is SASEGT. CDR3 length equals 13 residues. V shed 7 bases and J shed 4 bases, with 11 bases lying between them. CDR3 residues: CASTGPGGNTIYF. Here the CDR3 DNA reads TGTGCCAGCACAGGGCCGGGAGGAAACACCATATATTTT.

This chain links TRBV7-9 with TRBJ2-2; 8 positions match TRBD2. Germline V CDR1 and CDR2: SEHNR, FQNEAQ (reference sequence). The V gene end was trimmed by 0 bases and the J gene end by 2 bases; junction bases not matched to a gene: 5. The CDR3 contains 17 residues. The CDR3 sequence: CASSLARVAGNTGELFF. CDR3 nucleotides: TGTGCCAGCAGCTTAGCAAGGGTAGCGGGAAACACCGGGGAGCTGTTTTTT.

This clonotype was observed a few times. The chain couples TRBV7-9 to TRBJ2-6; the match to TRBD1 covers 8 bases. Germline-derived CDR1 and CDR2 are SEHNR and FQNEAQ (reference sequence). CDR3 size: 19 residues. V was clipped by 0 bases and J by 1 base; unmatched bases: 8. This CDR3 is CASSLAPGQGSSGANVLTF. In nucleotides, the CDR3 is TGTGCCAGCAGCTTAGCGCCAGGACAGGGATCGTCTGGGGCCAACGTCCTGACTTTC.

V gene TRBV9 combines with J gene TRBJ2-7; 13 bases align to TRBD2. V lost 4 bases, J lost 3 bases, and 7 bases stayed unmatched. Per the germline V gene, CDR1 is SGDLS and CDR2 is YYNGEE. The CDR3 has 16 amino acids. This CDR3 reads CASSPGLAGEYYEQYF. The CDR3 DNA follows: TGTGCCAGCAGCCCAGGACTAGCGGGAGAGTACTACGAGCAGTACTTC.

This clonotype was seen ten or more times. The chain employs TRBV30 and TRBJ2-7; D possibly corresponds to TRBD1 (5 bases). The CDR3 is made up of 15 amino acids. CDR1 and CDR2 (germline): GTSNPN, SVGIG (reference sequence). Trimming removed 0 bases at V and 3 bases at J, with 15 bases between. This CDR3 is CAWSVMRQRIYEQYF. As DNA, the CDR3 is TGTGCCTGGAGTGTAATGAGACAGCGTATCTACGAGCAGTACTTC.